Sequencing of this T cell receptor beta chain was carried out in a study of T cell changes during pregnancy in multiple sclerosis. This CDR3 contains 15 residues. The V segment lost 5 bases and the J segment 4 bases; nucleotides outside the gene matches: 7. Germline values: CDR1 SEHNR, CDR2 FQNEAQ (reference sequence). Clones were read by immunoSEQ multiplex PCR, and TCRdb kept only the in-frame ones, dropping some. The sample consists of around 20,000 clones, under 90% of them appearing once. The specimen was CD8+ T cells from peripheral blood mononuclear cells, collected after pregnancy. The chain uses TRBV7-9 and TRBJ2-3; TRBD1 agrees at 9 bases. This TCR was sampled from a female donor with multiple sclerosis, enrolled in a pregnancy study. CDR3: CASSTGTGKSDTQYF. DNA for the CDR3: TGTGCCAGCAGCACAGGGACAGGGAAATCAGATACGCAGTATTTT. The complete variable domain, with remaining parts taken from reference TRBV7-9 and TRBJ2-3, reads DTGVSQNPRHKITKRGQNVTFRCDPISEHNRLYWYRQTLGQGPEFLTYFQNEAQLEKSRLLSDRFSAERPKGSFSTLEIQRTEQGDSAMYLCASSTGTGKSDTQYFGPGTRLTVL.